The 29 T cell receptor beta chains below were found in one sample sequenced in a study of T cells expressing NK-cell markers. TCRdb re-called the 5' RACE reads; one entry per CDR3 protein, DNA not given. This sample's table has 150,000 or so distinct CDR3 sequences. Input material: blood T cells: a sorted CD56 or NKG2C T cell subset, CD4+ or CD8+ T cells, or bulk PBMC T cells (not recorded which). All receptors derive from a woman aged 45-59 years in good health.

The V call is TRBV27, the J call TRBJ2-3; TCRdb selects TRBD2, and the lack of DNA leaves this call unchecked. The CDR3 totals 12 residues. Looked up from germline, CDR1 is MNHEY and CDR2 is SMNVEV (reference sequence). The CDR3 loop reads CASSPALDTQYF.

The chain's CDR3 is CASSPGTGVYEQFF. This rearrangement joins TRBV7-9 to TRBJ2-1; TCRdb reports TRBD1, a call that lacks DNA to check it against. The CDR3 has 14 residues. Germline loops: CDR1 SEHNR, CDR2 FQNEAQ (reference sequence).

This sequence joins TRBV10-3 and TRBJ2-1. Germline values: CDR1 ENHRY, CDR2 SYGVKD. This CDR3 region has 13 residues. The CDR3 spells CAISETLENEQFF.

This chain connects TRBV9 to TRBJ2-1; absent DNA, TCRdb's TRBD1 call cannot be checked. The CDR3 spans 18 residues. Per germline, CDR1 SGDLS and CDR2 YYNGEE. CDR3 in amino acids: CASSVESASGPGGDEQFF. The complete variable domain, with remaining parts taken from reference TRBV9 and TRBJ2-1, reads DSGVTQTPKHLITATGQRVTLRCSPRSGDLSVYWYQQSLDQGLQFLIQYYNGEERAKGNILERFSAQQFPDLHSELNLSSLELGDSALYFCASSVESASGPGGDEQFFGPGTRLTVL.

The V gene is TRBV7-8, the J gene TRBJ1-1. The CDR3 is 13 residues long. CDR1 and CDR2 from the germline V gene are SGHVS and FQNEAQ. The CDR3 loop is CASIAYWNTEAFF.

The rearrangement joins TRBV24-1 to TRBJ1-3; TCRdb picks TRBD1, but there is no DNA to check that call. The germline V gene encodes CDR1 KGHDR and CDR2 SFDVKD. The CDR3 is 13 residues long. This CDR3 is CATTDNSGNTIYF.

CDR3 in amino acids: CASSISLSGANVLTF. J is TRBJ2-6 and V is TRBV19. The CDR3 is 15 amino acids. Germline V gene sequence: CDR1 LNHDA, CDR2 SQIVND (reference sequence).

The chain couples TRBV7-3 to TRBJ2-3. Per germline, CDR1 SGHTA and CDR2 FQGTGA. The CDR3 covers 14 residues. The chain's CDR3 is CASSERGWPDTQYF.

The rearrangement links TRBV7-9 to TRBJ1-5. From germline, CDR1 is SEHNR and CDR2 FQNEAQ (reference sequence). The CDR3 runs to 14 residues. The CDR3 is CASSLGGVNQPQHF.

The chain joins TRBV20-1 to TRBJ1-1. This CDR3 contains 13 residues. The germline CDR1 and CDR2 sequences are DFQATT and SNEGSKA (reference sequence). The CDR3 sequence is CSARGGLGLDTFF.

This CDR3 is CASSQDGGPWGYNEQFF. The chain uses TRBV4-1 and TRBJ2-1; TCRdb selects TRBD1, and the lack of DNA leaves this call unchecked. The CDR3 extends over 17 amino acids. Germline CDR1 reads MGHRA; CDR2 reads YSYEKL.

This chain connects TRBV12-3 or TRBV12-4 to TRBJ2-3; TCRdb outputs TRBD2, but without DNA this stays unchecked. This CDR3 spans 19 amino acids. CDR3 protein: CASSPSGLAGVSRTDTQYF.

The rearrangement joins TRBV24-1 to TRBJ1-1; TCRdb names TRBD1, which stays unverified in the absence of DNA. The CDR3 is 12 amino acids. Germline V gene data show CDR1 as KGHDR and CDR2 as SFDVKD. CDR3 residues: CATRGGNTEAFF.

The chain combines TRBV12-3 or TRBV12-4 with TRBJ1-2; no DNA is available, so the TRBD1 call from TCRdb remains unchecked. The length of the CDR3 is 15 residues. CDR3: CASSLSVQGNYGYTF.

The chain recombines TRBV13 with TRBJ2-7; the D call from TCRdb, TRBD1, cannot be confirmed without DNA. This CDR3 comprises 15 residues. CDR1 is PRHDT, CDR2 FYEKMQ, per germline (reference sequence). The chain's CDR3 is CASSPLGQGVDEQYF.

CDR3 in amino acids: CASSRAWDNTGELFF. This chain uses TRBV7-9 with TRBJ2-2; TCRdb designates TRBD2, a call that cannot be tested without DNA. Germline values: CDR1 SEHNR, CDR2 FQNEAQ (reference sequence). There are 15 residues in the CDR3. Full variable domain (missing parts from reference TRBV7-9 and TRBJ2-2): DTGVSQNPRHKITKRGQNVTFRCDPISEHNRLYWYRQTLGQGPEFLTYFQNEAQLEKSRLLSDRFSAERPKGSFSTLEIQRTEQGDSAMYLCASSRAWDNTGELFFGEGSRLTVL.

The genes are TRBV24-1 and TRBJ2-2. This CDR3 comprises 13 residues. Germline V gene sequence: CDR1 KGHDR, CDR2 SFDVKD. The CDR3: CATREQNTGELFF.

This chain links TRBV19 with TRBJ2-3. Germline V gene sequence: CDR1 LNHDA, CDR2 SQIVND (reference sequence). CDR3 length: 13 amino acids. CDR3 loop: CASSMDTEDTQYF.

CDR3 region: CSALAGRIDTQYF. The rearrangement uses TRBV20-1 and TRBJ2-3; TCRdb calls TRBD2, which cannot be checked without DNA. From germline, CDR1 is DFQATT and CDR2 SNEGSKA (reference sequence). The CDR3 consists of 13 residues.

The chain uses TRBV27 and TRBJ2-1; the TCRdb call, TRBD2, lacks DNA for checking. This CDR3 contains 15 residues. Germline loops: CDR1 MNHEY, CDR2 SMNVEV (reference sequence). CDR3 residues: CASSGLAGVANEQFF.

The CDR3 spells CASSPRASEFNEQFF. This chain connects TRBV5-1 to TRBJ2-1; TCRdb's D call, TRBD2, is unchecked because there is no DNA. Germline V gives CDR1 SGHRS, CDR2 YFSETQ. The CDR3 runs 15 residues.

The chain joins TRBV27 to TRBJ2-5; TCRdb calls TRBD1, which cannot be checked without DNA. The CDR3 extends over 14 amino acids. Germline-derived CDR1 and CDR2 are MNHEY and SMNVEV (reference sequence). CDR3: CASSPGVRVGTQYF.

The rearrangement joins TRBV3-1 to TRBJ2-1. The CDR3 extends over 14 amino acids. Germline CDR1 reads LGHDT; CDR2 reads YNNKEL (reference sequence). CDR3 sequence reads: CASSQVPDYNEQFF.

The chain carries TRBV3-1 and TRBJ2-1; TCRdb's D call of TRBD1 is untestable without DNA. This CDR3 has 17 amino acids. CDR1 is LGHDT, CDR2 YNNKEL, per germline (reference sequence). The CDR3 sequence is CASSQEIPPLEGNEQFF.

This sequence joins TRBV11-2 and TRBJ1-5. Per the germline V gene, CDR1 is SGHAT and CDR2 is FQNNGV. The length of the CDR3 is 15 residues. The chain's CDR3 is CASSLDPDSNQPQHF.

The chain combines TRBV24-1 with TRBJ2-4. Germline-derived CDR1 and CDR2 are KGHDR and SFDVKD. This CDR3 region has 15 residues. This CDR3 is CATSDSDSTKDIQYF.

CDR3 in amino acids: CASSLSRLAGDYEQYF. The chain has TRBV27 and TRBJ2-7; checking the TCRdb D call of TRBD2 is not possible without DNA. Per germline, CDR1 MNHEY and CDR2 SMNVEV (reference sequence). The CDR3 is made up of 16 amino acids.

The chain employs TRBV19 and TRBJ2-7. Germline values: CDR1 LNHDA, CDR2 SQIVND (reference sequence). CDR3 length equals 12 residues. Here the CDR3 reads CASSIDSNEQYF.

The rearrangement joins TRBV20-1 to TRBJ2-5; the TRBD2 assignment by TCRdb is unverifiable without DNA. This CDR3 comprises 15 residues. Looked up from germline, CDR1 is DFQATT and CDR2 is SNEGSKA (reference sequence). CDR3 sequence: CSARGTGDSPETQYF.